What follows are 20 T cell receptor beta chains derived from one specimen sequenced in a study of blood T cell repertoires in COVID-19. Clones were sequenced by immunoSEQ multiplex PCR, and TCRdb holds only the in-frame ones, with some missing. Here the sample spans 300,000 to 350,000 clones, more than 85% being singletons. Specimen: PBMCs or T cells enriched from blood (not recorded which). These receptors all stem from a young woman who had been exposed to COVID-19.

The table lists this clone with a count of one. CDR3: CATKPSAGGERETQYF. The CDR3 region has the DNA TGCGCCACCAAGCCTAGCGCGGGGGGCGAAAGAGAGACCCAGTACTTC. The V and J genes are TRBV5-1 and TRBJ2-5; 8 positions match TRBD2. Germline values: CDR1 SGHRS, CDR2 YFSETQ. Unmatched junction bases numbered 17, after V lost 9 bases and J lost 4 bases. CDR3 size: 16 residues. Looking up the rest from reference TRBV5-1 and TRBJ2-5 gives the full variable domain: KAGVTQTPRYLIKTRGQQVTLSCSPISGHRSVSWYQQTPGQGLQFLFEYFSETQRNKGNFPGRFSGRQFSNSRSEMNVSTLELGDSALYLCATKPSAGGERETQYFGPGTRLLVL.

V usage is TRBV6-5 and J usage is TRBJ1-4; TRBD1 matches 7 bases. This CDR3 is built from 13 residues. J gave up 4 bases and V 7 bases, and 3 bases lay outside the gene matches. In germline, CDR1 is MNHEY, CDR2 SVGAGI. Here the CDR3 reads CASTRQGNEKLFF. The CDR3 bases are TGTGCCAGCACCCGACAGGGTAATGAAAAACTGTTTTTT.

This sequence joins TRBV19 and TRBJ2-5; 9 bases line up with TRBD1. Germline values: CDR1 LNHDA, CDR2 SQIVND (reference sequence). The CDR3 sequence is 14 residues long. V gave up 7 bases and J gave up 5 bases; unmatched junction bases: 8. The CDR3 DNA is TGTGCCAGTAACTCATACAGGGGGCAGGAGACCCAGTACTTC. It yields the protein CASNSYRGQETQYF. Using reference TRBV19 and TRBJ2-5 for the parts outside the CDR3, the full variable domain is DGGITQSPKYLFRKEGQNVTLSCEQNLNHDAMYWYRQDPGQGLRLIYYSQIVNDFQKGDIAEGYSVSREKKESFPLTVTSAQKNPTAFYLCASNSYRGQETQYFGPGTRLLVL.

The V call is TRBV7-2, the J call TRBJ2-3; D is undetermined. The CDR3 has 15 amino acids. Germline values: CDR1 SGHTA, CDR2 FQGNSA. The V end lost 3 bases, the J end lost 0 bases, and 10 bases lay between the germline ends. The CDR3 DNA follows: TGTGCCAGCAGCTTGACCGGGTTTAGCACAGATACGCAGTATTTT. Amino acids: CASSLTGFSTDTQYF.

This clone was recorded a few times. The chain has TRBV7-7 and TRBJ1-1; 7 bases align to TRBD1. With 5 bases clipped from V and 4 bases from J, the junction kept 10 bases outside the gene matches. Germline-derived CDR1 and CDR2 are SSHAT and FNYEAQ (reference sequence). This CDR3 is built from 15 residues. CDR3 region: CASSPEPGQITEAFF. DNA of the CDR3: TGTGCCAGCAGCCCGGAACCGGGACAGATCACTGAAGCTTTCTTT. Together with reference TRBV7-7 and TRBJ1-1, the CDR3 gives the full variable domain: GAGVSQSPRYKVTKRGQDVTLRCDPISSHATLYWYQQALGQGPEFLTYFNYEAQPDKSGLPSDRFSAERPEGSISTLTIQRTEQRDSAMYRCASSPEPGQITEAFFGQGTRLTVV.

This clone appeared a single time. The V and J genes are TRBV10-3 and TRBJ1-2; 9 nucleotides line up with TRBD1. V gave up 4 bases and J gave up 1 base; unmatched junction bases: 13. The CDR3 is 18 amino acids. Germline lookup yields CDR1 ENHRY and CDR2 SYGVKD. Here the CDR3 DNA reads TGTGCCATCAGTGGGCCCGGGACAGGGACTAATCTTAACTATGGCTACACCTTC. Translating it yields CAISGPGTGTNLNYGYTF.

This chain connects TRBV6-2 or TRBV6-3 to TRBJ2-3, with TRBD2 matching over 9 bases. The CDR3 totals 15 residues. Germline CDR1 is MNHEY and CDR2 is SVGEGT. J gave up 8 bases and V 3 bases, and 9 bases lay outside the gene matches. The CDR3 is CASSYKAGGLGTQYF. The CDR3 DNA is TGTGCCAGCAGTTATAAAGCGGGGGGCCTCGGTACGCAGTATTTT.

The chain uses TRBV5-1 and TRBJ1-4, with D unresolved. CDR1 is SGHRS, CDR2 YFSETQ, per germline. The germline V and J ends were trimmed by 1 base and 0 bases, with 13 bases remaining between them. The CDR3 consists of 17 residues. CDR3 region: CASSLRSRSTTNEKLFF. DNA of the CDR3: TGCGCCAGCAGCTTGCGGTCCAGGTCTACAACTAATGAAAAACTGTTTTTT.

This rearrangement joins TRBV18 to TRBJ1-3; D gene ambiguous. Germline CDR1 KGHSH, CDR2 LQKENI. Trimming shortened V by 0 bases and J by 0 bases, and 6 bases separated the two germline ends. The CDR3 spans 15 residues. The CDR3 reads CASSPPVVSGNTIYF. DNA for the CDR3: TGTGCCAGCTCACCACCGGTAGTCTCTGGAAACACCATATATTTT.

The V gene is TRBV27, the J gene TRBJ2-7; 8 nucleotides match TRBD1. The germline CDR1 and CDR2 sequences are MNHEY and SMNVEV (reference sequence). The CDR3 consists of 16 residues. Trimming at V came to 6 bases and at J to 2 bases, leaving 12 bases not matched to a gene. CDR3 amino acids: CASSLPRGRFPYEQYF. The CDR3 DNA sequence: TGTGCCAGCAGCCTCCCCAGGGGGCGGTTTCCCTACGAGCAGTACTTC.

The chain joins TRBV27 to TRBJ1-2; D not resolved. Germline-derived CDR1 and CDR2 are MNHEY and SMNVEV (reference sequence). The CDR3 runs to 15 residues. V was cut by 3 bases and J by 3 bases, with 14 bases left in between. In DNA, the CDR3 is TGTGCCAGCAGTTTTACACCCAACAGTCACTATGGCTACACCTTC. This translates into CASSFTPNSHYGYTF.

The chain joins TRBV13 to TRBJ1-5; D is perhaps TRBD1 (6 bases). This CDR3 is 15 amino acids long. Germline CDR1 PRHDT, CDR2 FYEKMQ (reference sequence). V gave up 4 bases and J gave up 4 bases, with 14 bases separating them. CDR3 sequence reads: CASSSRVQGNQPQHF. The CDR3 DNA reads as TGTGCCAGCAGCTCCCGGGTCCAGGGGAATCAGCCCCAGCATTTT.

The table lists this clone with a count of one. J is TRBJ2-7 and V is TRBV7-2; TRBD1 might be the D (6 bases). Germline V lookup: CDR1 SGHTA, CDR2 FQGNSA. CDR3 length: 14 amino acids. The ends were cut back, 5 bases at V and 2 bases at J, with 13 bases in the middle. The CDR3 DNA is TGTGCCAGCAGCCCCTGGGACACCACCTACGAGCAGTACTTC. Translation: CASSPWDTTYEQYF.

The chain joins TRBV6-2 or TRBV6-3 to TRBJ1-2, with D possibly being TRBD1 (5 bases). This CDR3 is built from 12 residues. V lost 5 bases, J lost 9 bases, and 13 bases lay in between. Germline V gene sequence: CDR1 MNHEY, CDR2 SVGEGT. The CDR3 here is CASSNSRVSYTF. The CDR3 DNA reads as TGTGCCAGCAGTAATTCCAGGGTGAGCTACACCTTC.

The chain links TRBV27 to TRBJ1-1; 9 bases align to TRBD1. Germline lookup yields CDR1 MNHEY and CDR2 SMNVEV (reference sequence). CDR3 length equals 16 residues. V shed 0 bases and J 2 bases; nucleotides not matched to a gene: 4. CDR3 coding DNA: TGTGCCAGCAGTTTATCTCCGGGACAGGGTAACACTGAAGCTTTCTTT. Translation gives CASSLSPGQGNTEAFF.

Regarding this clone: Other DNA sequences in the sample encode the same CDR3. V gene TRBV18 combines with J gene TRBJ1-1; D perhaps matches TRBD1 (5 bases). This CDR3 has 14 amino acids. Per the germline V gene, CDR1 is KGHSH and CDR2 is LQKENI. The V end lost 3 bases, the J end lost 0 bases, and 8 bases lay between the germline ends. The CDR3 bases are TGTGCCAGCTCACCCGGGACTTTGAACACTGAAGCTTTCTTT. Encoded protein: CASSPGTLNTEAFF.

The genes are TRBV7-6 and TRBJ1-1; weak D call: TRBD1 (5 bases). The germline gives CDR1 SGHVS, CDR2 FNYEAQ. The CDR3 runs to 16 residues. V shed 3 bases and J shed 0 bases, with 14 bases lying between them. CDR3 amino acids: CASSLFMGPLNTEAFF. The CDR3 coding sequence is TGTGCCAGCAGCTTGTTTATGGGGCCCCTGAACACTGAAGCTTTCTTT.

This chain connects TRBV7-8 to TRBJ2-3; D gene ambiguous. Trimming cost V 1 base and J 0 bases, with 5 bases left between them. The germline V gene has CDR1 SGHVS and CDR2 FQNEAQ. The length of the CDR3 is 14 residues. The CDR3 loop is CASSLGASTDTQYF. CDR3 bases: TGTGCCAGCAGCTTAGGAGCTAGCACAGATACGCAGTATTTT.

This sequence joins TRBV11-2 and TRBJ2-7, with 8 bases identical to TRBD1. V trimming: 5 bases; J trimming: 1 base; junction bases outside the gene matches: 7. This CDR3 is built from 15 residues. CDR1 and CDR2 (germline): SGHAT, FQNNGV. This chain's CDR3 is CASSLFTGGSYEQYF. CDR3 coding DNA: TGTGCCAGCAGCCTATTCACAGGGGGGTCCTACGAGCAGTACTTC.

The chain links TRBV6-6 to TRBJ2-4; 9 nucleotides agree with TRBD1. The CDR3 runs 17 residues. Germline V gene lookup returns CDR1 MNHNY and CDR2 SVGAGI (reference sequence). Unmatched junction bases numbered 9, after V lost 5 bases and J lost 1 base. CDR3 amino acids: CASSRAGTGTAKNIQYF. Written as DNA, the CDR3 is TGTGCCAGCAGTCGCGCCGGGACAGGGACGGCCAAAAACATTCAGTACTTC.